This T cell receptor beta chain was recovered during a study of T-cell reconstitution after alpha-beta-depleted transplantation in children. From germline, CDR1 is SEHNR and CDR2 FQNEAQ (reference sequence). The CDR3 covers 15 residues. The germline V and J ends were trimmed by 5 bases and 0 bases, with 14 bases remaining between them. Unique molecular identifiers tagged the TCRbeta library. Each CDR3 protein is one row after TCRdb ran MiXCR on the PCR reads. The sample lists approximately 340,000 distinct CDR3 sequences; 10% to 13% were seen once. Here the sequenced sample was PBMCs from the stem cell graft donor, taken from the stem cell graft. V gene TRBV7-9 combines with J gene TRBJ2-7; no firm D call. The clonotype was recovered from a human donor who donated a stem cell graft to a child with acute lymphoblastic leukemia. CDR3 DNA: TGTGCCAGCAGCGCCGCACACGAGAGCTCCTACGAGCAGTACTTC. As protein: CASSAAHESSYEQYF.